Following are 5 T cell receptor beta chains from one sample sequenced in a study of blood T cell repertoires in COVID-19. Measured with immunoSEQ multiplex PCR; TCRdb has only the in-frame clones, and not every one. The sample consists of about 270,000 clones, 85% of them appearing once. Source material: peripheral blood. The source of these receptors is a woman between 45 and 60 years old with active or convalescent COVID-19.

The chain couples TRBV6-4 to TRBJ2-1; TRBD2 aligns across 10 bases. V dropped 4 bases and J dropped 7; count of bases not matched to a gene: 7. Per the germline V gene, CDR1 is MRHNA and CDR2 is SNTAGT. The CDR3 totals 15 residues. CDR3 amino acids: CASSGGLAGENEQFF. In DNA, the CDR3 is TGTGCCAGCAGTGGGGGGCTAGCGGGAGAAAATGAGCAGTTCTTC.

J is TRBJ1-4 and V is TRBV15; 7 nucleotides line up with TRBD1. Per germline, CDR1 LNHNV and CDR2 YYDKDF (reference sequence). Losses at the gene ends were 4 bases for V and 5 bases for J; bases not matched to a gene: 10. This CDR3 is built from 16 residues. The CDR3 protein is CATSTERDRRNEKLFF. The CDR3 coding sequence is TGTGCCACCAGCACCGAGAGGGACAGAAGGAATGAAAAACTGTTTTTT.

This sequence joins TRBV18 and TRBJ1-2, with D possibly being TRBD1 (6 bases). The V and J ends lost 2 bases and 8 bases respectively, with 12 bases between them. Germline V gene sequence: CDR1 KGHSH, CDR2 LQKENI. This CDR3 comprises 13 residues. This CDR3 is CASSPRTETGYTF. The CDR3 DNA reads as TGTGCCAGCTCACCAAGGACAGAGACCGGCTACACCTTC. Based on the CDR3 plus reference TRBV18 and TRBJ1-2, the full variable domain is NAGVMQNPRHLVRRRGQEARLRCSPMKGHSHVYWYRQLPEEGLKFMVYLQKENIIDESGMPKERFSAEFPKEGPSILRIQQVVRGDSAAYFCASSPRTETGYTFGSGTRLTVV.

The chain has TRBV11-2 and TRBJ1-1, with a tentative D call TRBD1 (5 bases). Trimming took off 7 bases at V and 3 bases at J, with 15 bases between the two ends. This CDR3 is 14 amino acids long. The germline V gene has CDR1 SGHAT and CDR2 FQNNGV. In DNA form, the CDR3 reads TGTGCCAGCACCGAAGCAGGGTTGTACACTGAAGCTTTCTTT. It is translated as CASTEAGLYTEAFF.

This chain uses TRBV20-1 with TRBJ2-5; TRBD2 agrees at 10 bases. This CDR3 is 15 amino acids long. V shed 3 bases and J 5 bases; nucleotides not matched to a gene: 9. CDR1 and CDR2 from the germline V gene are DFQATT and SNEGSKA (reference sequence). CDR3 residues: CSASILAGVGETQYF. CDR3 bases: TGCAGTGCTAGTATCCTAGCGGGAGTGGGGGAGACCCAGTACTTC.